The TCR beta chain described here comes from a study of cytomegalovirus exposure and HLA in healthy donors. Trimming at V came to 4 bases and at J to 5 bases, leaving 8 bases not matched to a gene. The CDR3 loop spans 15 amino acids. CDR1 is SGHRS, CDR2 YFSETQ, per germline. The table lists this clone with a few counts. PCR involved 60 Vbeta and 13 Jbeta primers. Per the original data handling: A later analysis tallied 80 million to 100 million unique TCR beta chains, approximately 11 million of them shared. The repertoire was sequenced with immunoSEQ multiplex PCR; TCRdb's copy has only in-frame clones and lacks some. For V, J and clone size, that table is used; D and trimming come from the DNA. The sample consists of about 120,000 clones, roughly 9% of them appearing once.

Sequences were obtained from PBMCs. This chain uses TRBV5-1 with TRBJ2-7; 11 nucleotides line up with TRBD1. The sequence came from a woman aged 40 to 49 in good health and CMV-seropositive. CDR3: CASSPAWGQGDEQYF. CDR3 DNA: TGCGCCAGCAGCCCGGCGTGGGGACAGGGGGACGAGCAGTACTTC. The full variable domain, rest sourced from reference TRBV5-1 and TRBJ2-7, is KAGVTQTPRYLIKTRGQQVTLSCSPISGHRSVSWYQQTPGQGLQFLFEYFSETQRNKGNFPGRFSGRQFSNSRSEMNVSTLELGDSALYLCASSPAWGQGDEQYFGPGTRLTVT.